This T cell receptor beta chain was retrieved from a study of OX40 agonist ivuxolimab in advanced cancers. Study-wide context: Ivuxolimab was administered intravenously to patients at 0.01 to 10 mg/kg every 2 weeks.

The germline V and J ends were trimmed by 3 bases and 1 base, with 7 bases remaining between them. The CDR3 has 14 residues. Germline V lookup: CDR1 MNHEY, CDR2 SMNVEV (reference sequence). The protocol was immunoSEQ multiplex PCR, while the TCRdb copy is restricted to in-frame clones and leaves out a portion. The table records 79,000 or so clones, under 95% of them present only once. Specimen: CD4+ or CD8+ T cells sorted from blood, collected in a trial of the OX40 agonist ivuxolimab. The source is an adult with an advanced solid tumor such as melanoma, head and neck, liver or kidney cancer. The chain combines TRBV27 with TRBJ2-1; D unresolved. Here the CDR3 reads CASSFVDSYNEQFF. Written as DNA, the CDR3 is TGTGCCAGCAGTTTTGTAGATTCCTACAATGAGCAGTTCTTC.